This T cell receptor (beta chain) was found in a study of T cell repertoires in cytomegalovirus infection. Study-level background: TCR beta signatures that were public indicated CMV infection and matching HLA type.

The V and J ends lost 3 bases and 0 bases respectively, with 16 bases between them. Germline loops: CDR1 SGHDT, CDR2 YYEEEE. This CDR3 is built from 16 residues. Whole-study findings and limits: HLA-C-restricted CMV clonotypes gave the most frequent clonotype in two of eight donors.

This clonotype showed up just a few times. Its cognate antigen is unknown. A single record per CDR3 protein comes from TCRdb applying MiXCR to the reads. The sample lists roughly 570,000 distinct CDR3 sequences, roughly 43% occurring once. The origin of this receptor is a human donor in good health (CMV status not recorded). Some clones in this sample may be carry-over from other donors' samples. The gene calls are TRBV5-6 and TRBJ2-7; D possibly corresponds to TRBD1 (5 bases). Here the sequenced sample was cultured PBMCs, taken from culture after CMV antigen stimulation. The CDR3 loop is CASSSRVGASSYEQYF. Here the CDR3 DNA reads TGTGCCAGCAGCTCTCGGGTAGGGGCCAGCTCCTACGAGCAGTACTTC. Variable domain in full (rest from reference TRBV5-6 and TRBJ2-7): DAGVTQSPTHLIKTRGQQVTLRCSPKSGHDTVSWYQQALGQGPQFIFQYYEEEERQRGNFPDRFSGHQFPNYSSELNVNALLLGDSALYLCASSSRVGASSYEQYFGPGTRLTVT.